Listed below are T cell receptor beta chains from one sample, sequenced in a study of T cell responses to AZD1222 COVID-19 vaccine. Sequencing was performed with immunoSEQ multiplex PCR; in TCRdb, only in-frame clones are kept and a portion is missing. The sample lists 35,000 or so clones, around nine tenths occurring once. The specimen comprised peripheral blood, sampled on day 0 of AZD1222 vaccination. These TCRs come from an adult in good health. Both conserved end residues are trimmed from each CDR3.

cdr3_length,j_call,v_call,cdr3_aa
13,TRBJ2-7,TRBV6-2/TRBV6-3,ASSYKASGSYEQY
14,TRBJ2-7,TRBV6-2/TRBV6-3,ASSYEWSGRRYEQY
13,TRBJ2-6,TRBV10-2,ASSGTGSGANVLT
12,TRBJ1-2,TRBV3-1/TRBV3-2,ASSSQSGSYGYT
12,TRBJ2-2,TRBV6-5,ASCRFTGTGELF
12,TRBJ1-2,TRBV14,ASSQRVSGYGYT
13,TRBJ2-1,TRBV6-4,ASSDGAGQSNEQF
14,TRBJ2-2,TRBV6-4,ASSDSTTGEHGELF
11,TRBJ2-7,TRBV27,ASSLKGAYEQY
12,TRBJ1-1,TRBV3-1/TRBV3-2,ASSPYQGHTEAF
15,TRBJ2-2,TRBV11-2,ARKRGKTSRNTGELF
9,TRBJ2-1,TRBV20-1,SARYYNEQF
16,TRBJ2-3,TRBV7-2,ASSFRTSGGLSTDTQY
12,TRBJ1-1,TRBV2,ASSSQQGVTEAF
9,TRBJ1-1,TRBV28,ASSRGREAF
12,TRBJ2-7,TRBV27,ASSDWAGGYEQY
18,TRBJ2-1,TRBV6-2/TRBV6-3,ASSYSRLQRFSSSYNEQF
13,TRBJ1-1,TRBV11-2,ASRQGRFMNTEAF
11,TRBJ1-2,TRBV6-1,ASSEGQGRGYT
13,TRBJ2-2,TRBV7-9,ASSLRGTNTGELF